Given below is one TCR beta chain in context. The sample belongs to a study of cytomegalovirus exposure and HLA in healthy donors. Primers: 60 Vbeta forward and 13 Jbeta reverse. Clones were sequenced by immunoSEQ multiplex PCR, and TCRdb holds only the in-frame ones, with some missing. The sample has 200,000 to 250,000 clones, approximately 88% seen once. V gave up 2 bases and J gave up 3 bases; unmatched junction bases: 3. This CDR3 is built from 14 residues. Germline V lookup: CDR1 SGHVS, CDR2 FQNEAQ. The chain combines TRBV7-8 with TRBJ1-2; TRBD1 agrees at 7 bases. The origin of this receptor is a boy aged 2 to 10 in good health and CMV-seronegative. Sequenced: PBMCs. CDR3 sequence: CASSLKGADYGYTF. In nucleotides, the CDR3 is TGTGCCAGCAGCTTAAAGGGGGCGGACTATGGCTACACCTTC. The entire variable domain, with the rest obtained from reference TRBV7-8 and TRBJ1-2, is as follows: GAGVSQSPRYKVAKRGQDVALRCDPISGHVSLFWYQQALGQGPEFLTYFQNEAQLDKSGLPSDRFFAERPEGSVSTLKIQRTQQEDSAVYLCASSLKGADYGYTFGSGTRLTVV.